A selection of T cell receptor beta chains follows, all from one sample in a study of T cell repertoires in cytomegalovirus infection. TCRdb analysed the reads with MiXCR anew, one entry per CDR3 protein. The profile shows hundreds of thousands of distinct CDR3 sequences, approximately 34% of them singletons. The specimen sequenced was PBMCs. The receptors stem from a human donor in good health (CMV status not recorded). Some clones in this sample may be carry-over from other donors' samples. Each CDR3 is given without its conserved first and last residue. The order of the fields is V gene, J gene, CDR3 protein.

V: TRBV27; J: TRBJ1-1; CDR3: ASSLGRAASEAF
V: TRBV7-9; J: TRBJ1-1; CDR3: ASTPGGRDTEAF
V: TRBV12-3/TRBV12-4; J: TRBJ1-5; CDR3: ATTWAGGENQPQH
V: TRBV7-9; J: TRBJ1-1; CDR3: ASSPPTGPLNTEAF
V: TRBV28; J: TRBJ2-7; CDR3: ASSVDRSREQY
V: TRBV7-6; J: TRBJ2-1; CDR3: ASSLSPGTSGRSPNEQF
V: TRBV28; J: TRBJ1-5; CDR3: ASSPYRGSNQPQH
V: TRBV5-1; J: TRBJ1-3; CDR3: ASSSGEGGGNTIY
V: TRBV20-1; J: TRBJ2-7; CDR3: SAPGTGAYEQY
V: TRBV7-9; J: TRBJ1-2; CDR3: ASSATDSANYGYT
V: TRBV28; J: TRBJ2-5; CDR3: ASSLSLSSGGAVQETQY
V: TRBV6-6; J: TRBJ1-2; CDR3: ASSYAGQNYGYT
V: TRBV5-1; J: TRBJ2-2; CDR3: ASSWRTSGNTGELF
V: TRBV7-6; J: TRBJ1-6; CDR3: ASSLGGGYNSPLH
V: TRBV7-2; J: TRBJ1-2; CDR3: ASSLAGGGRGNYGYT
V: TRBV9; J: TRBJ1-1; CDR3: ASSPSWGTEAF
V: TRBV6-1; J: TRBJ1-5; CDR3: ASNMNRVHQPQH
V: TRBV7-9; J: TRBJ2-7; CDR3: ASSPRRGQGAYEQY
V: TRBV5-1; J: TRBJ1-5; CDR3: ASSLDPHTGQPQH
V: TRBV4-1; J: TRBJ2-2; CDR3: ASSHLQTGELF
V: TRBV7-2; J: TRBJ1-1; CDR3: ASSLVSHTEAF
V: TRBV11-2; J: TRBJ2-7; CDR3: ASSLMGGIEQY
V: TRBV28; J: TRBJ1-5; CDR3: ASSWVAGSNQPQH
V: TRBV10-1; J: TRBJ1-1; CDR3: ASSESPGLGEAF
V: TRBV12-5; J: TRBJ2-5; CDR3: ASAPGKGYQETRY
V: TRBV15; J: TRBJ1-2; CDR3: ATSRPLRDSKPIYGYT
V: TRBV5-3; J: TRBJ2-7; CDR3: ASSLGTSSTLREQY
V: TRBV7-8; J: TRBJ1-4; CDR3: ASSLTGVGEKLF
V: TRBV6-8; J: TRBJ1-2; CDR3: ASSYSISGSYGYT
V: TRBV7-2; J: TRBJ2-3; CDR3: ASSSDREVLMDTQY
V: TRBV11-2; J: TRBJ2-7; CDR3: ASSLVAGTFTYEQY
V: TRBV5-6; J: TRBJ2-3; CDR3: ASSLRLTRTDTQY
V: TRBV19; J: TRBJ1-1; CDR3: ASSMWGVEAF
V: TRBV11-2; J: TRBJ1-2; CDR3: ASSLGSVGTYGYT
V: TRBV24-1; J: TRBJ2-3; CDR3: ATSPPLGYKQY
V: TRBV11-2; J: TRBJ1-2; CDR3: ASSSRTGGSLNYGYT
V: TRBV5-5; J: TRBJ2-5; CDR3: ASSPSLDLSEIQY
V: TRBV6-5; J: TRBJ1-2; CDR3: ASRGGGLSYGYT
V: TRBV7-2; J: TRBJ2-1; CDR3: ASSLGLAGGVEQF
V: TRBV28; J: TRBJ2-6; CDR3: ASRRPGQGSGANVLT
V: TRBV7-9; J: TRBJ2-3; CDR3: ASSYSGVTDTQY
V: TRBV6-8; J: TRBJ2-2; CDR3: ASRMAGWAGELF
V: TRBV19; J: TRBJ2-1; CDR3: ASSSQGGGYNEQF
V: TRBV20-1; J: TRBJ1-6; CDR3: SARDRIRTENSPLH
V: TRBV7-2; J: TRBJ2-7; CDR3: ASSPRLAGTIYEQY
V: TRBV5-1; J: TRBJ2-7; CDR3: ASSLGWGGEQY
V: TRBV7-2; J: TRBJ1-4; CDR3: ASSLEGRAAEKLF
V: TRBV11-2; J: TRBJ1-2; CDR3: ASSPNGRADYGYT
V: TRBV12-3/TRBV12-4; J: TRBJ1-5; CDR3: ASSFGRTNQPQH
V: TRBV7-2; J: TRBJ1-5; CDR3: ASSWTRGGQPQH
V: TRBV27; J: TRBJ2-7; CDR3: ASSLKKTGTGVSYEQY
V: TRBV15; J: TRBJ2-3; CDR3: ATSPGTGRTDTQY
V: TRBV7-8; J: TRBJ2-3; CDR3: ASSPSGSGDTQY
V: TRBV12-3/TRBV12-4; J: TRBJ2-1; CDR3: ASRSSGSPFNEQF
V: TRBV27; J: TRBJ1-4; CDR3: ASSSVGTGVRNEKLF
V: TRBV12-3/TRBV12-4; J: TRBJ2-6; CDR3: ASSPATGVLGGGANVLT
V: TRBV5-3; J: TRBJ1-1; CDR3: ASSAGTANSEAF
V: TRBV5-8; J: TRBJ1-1; CDR3: ASSRRDRDFAEAF